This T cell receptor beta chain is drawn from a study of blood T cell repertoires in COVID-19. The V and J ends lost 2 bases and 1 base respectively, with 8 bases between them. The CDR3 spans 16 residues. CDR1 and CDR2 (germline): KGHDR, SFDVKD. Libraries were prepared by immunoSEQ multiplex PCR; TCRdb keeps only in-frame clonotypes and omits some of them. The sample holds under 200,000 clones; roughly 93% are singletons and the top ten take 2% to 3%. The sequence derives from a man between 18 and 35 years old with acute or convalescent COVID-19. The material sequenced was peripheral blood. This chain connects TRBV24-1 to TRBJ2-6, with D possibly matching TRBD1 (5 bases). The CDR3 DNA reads TGTGCCACCAGTGATTCCCAGGGTTCTGGGGCCAACGTCCTGACTTTC. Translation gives CATSDSQGSGANVLTF.